This T cell receptor beta chain appears in the sequencing data of a study of shared clonotypes between healthy human individuals. Whole-study context: CD8 memory received one plate per donor, CD8 naive two, CD4 memory three and CD4 naive three. Study-level points and caveats: The expectation was that sequencing depth would affect clonotype sharing among donors. Around 4.7% of naive CD4 clonotypes were shared across a few donors.

As concerns this clone: As yet, its antigen is unknown.

Repertoires were generated with immunoSEQ multiplex PCR, while TCRdb's copy carries only in-frame clones and drops some. The sample shows approximately 240,000 clones, 65% of them seen only once. Caucasian adults residing in Nashville, Tennessee made up all the donors. The sequence derives from a man aged 25-45 years in good health. The sample was memory CD4+ T cells sorted from blood. Described subset: CD45RA-negative fraction.

CDR3 in DNA: TGTGCCAGCTCACATGAGGGGTTGAAAGGTCAGCCCCAGCATTTT. This codes for CASSHEGLKGQPQHF. This chain links TRBV18 with TRBJ1-5; D is perhaps TRBD1 (5 bases). This CDR3 has 15 amino acids. Germline V gene data show CDR1 as KGHSH and CDR2 as LQKENI. V was trimmed by 4 bases and J by 6 bases, leaving 16 bases between them. The variable domain in full, completed from reference TRBV18 and TRBJ1-5, reads NAGVMQNPRHLVRRRGQEARLRCSPMKGHSHVYWYRQLPEEGLKFMVYLQKENIIDESGMPKERFSAEFPKEGPSILRIQQVVRGDSAAYFCASSHEGLKGQPQHFGDGTRLSIL.